A single T cell receptor beta chain is shown here with its context. Germline lookup yields CDR1 LNHDA and CDR2 SQIVND (reference sequence). The germline V and J ends were trimmed by 5 bases and 5 bases, with 24 bases remaining between them. There are 17 residues in the CDR3. This entry belongs to a study of blood T cell repertoires in COVID-19. Overall study context: The United States, Italy and Spain were the sources of the acute and convalescent COVID-19 samples. In each case, the material was cDNA or gDNA derived from T cells, B-cell-depleted T cells, or PBMCs.

As processed by the authors: Reference gene primer amplification gave estimated nucleated cell counts. TCRdb's copy holds only in-frame clones and misses some; the assay was immunoSEQ multiplex PCR. Clonal size and the V and J genes are those of that table, whereas D and trimming came from the DNA. The sample lists about 34,000 clones; 85% were seen once. Sequenced input: peripheral blood. This chain connects TRBV19 to TRBJ1-1; perhaps TRBD1 as D (6 bases). This TCR was sampled from a human donor with acute or convalescent COVID-19. The donor label of this sample is uncertain. The CDR3 here is CASSPGRRTGLRTEAFF. CDR3 bases: TGTGCCAGTAGTCCCGGCAGGAGAACAGGGCTAAGGACTGAAGCTTTCTTT. The variable domain in full, with the rest retrieved from reference TRBV19 and TRBJ1-1, is DGGITQSPKYLFRKEGQNVTLSCEQNLNHDAMYWYRQDPGQGLRLIYYSQIVNDFQKGDIAEGYSVSREKKESFPLTVTSAQKNPTAFYLCASSPGRRTGLRTEAFFGQGTRLTVV.